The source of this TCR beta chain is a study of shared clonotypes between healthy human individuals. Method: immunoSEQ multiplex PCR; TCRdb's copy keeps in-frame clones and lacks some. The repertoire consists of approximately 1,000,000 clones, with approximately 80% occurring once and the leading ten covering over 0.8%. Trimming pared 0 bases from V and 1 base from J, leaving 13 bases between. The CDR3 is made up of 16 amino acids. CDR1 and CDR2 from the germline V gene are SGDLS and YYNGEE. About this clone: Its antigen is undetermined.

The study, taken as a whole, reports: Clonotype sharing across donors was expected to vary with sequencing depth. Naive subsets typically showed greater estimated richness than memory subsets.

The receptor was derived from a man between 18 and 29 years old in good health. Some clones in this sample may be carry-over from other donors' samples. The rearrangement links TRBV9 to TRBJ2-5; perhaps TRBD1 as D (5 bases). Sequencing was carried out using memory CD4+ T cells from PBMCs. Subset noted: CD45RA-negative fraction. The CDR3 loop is CASSVGGGRGQETQYF. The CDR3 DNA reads TGTGCCAGCAGCGTAGGAGGTGGTAGGGGCCAAGAGACCCAGTACTTC.